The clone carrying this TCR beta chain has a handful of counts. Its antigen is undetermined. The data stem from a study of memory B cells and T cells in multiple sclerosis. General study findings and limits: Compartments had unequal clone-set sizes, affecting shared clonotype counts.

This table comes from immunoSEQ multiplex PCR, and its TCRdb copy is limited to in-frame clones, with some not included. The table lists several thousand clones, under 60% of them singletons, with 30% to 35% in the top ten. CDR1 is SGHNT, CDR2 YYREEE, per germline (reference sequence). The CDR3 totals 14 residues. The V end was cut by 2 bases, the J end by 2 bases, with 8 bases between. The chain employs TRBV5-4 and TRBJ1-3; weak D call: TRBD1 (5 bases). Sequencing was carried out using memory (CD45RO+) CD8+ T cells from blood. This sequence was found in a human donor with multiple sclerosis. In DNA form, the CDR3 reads TGTGCCAGCAGCTTTGGCAGGGCTGGAAACACCATATATTTT. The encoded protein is CASSFGRAGNTIYF.